The clone carrying this T cell receptor (beta chain) has only one observation. Its antigen is not known. The data were obtained in a study of OX40 agonist ivuxolimab in advanced cancers. As for the study in general: Cohort: approximately 83% men, mean age 60, aged about 20 to 90. In three patients, partial responses were observed, one with hepatocellular carcinoma and two with cutaneous melanoma. Study results and limitations: Mean expanded clone counts were higher in CD8+ than CD4+ T cells.

Method: immunoSEQ multiplex PCR; TCRdb's copy keeps in-frame clones and lacks some. The table shows fewer than 95,000 clones, with approximately 80% occurring only once. This clonotype was sampled from an adult with an advanced solid tumor such as melanoma, head and neck, liver or kidney cancer. The sample was CD4+ or CD8+ T cells sorted from blood, taken in a trial of the OX40 agonist ivuxolimab.

CDR3 sequence (DNA): TGTGCCAGCAGCGTATTGGGAGACCATGAAAAACTGTTTTTT. Protein sequence: CASSVLGDHEKLFF. The chain couples TRBV9 to TRBJ1-4; D not resolved. CDR3 length equals 14 residues. Trimming took 1 base from V and 6 from J, leaving 10 bases between them. Germline V gene data show CDR1 as SGDLS and CDR2 as YYNGEE.